Following are 23 T cell receptor beta chains from one sample sequenced in a study of long-term antiretroviral therapy in people with HIV. Assay version v3.0 of immunoSEQ was used, and it was run at survey level. Profiling relied on immunoSEQ multiplex PCR, and the TCRdb table lists in-frame clones only, not all of them. The sample has under 20,000 clones, around 84% seen once. The sample in question was unsorted PBMCs, obtained 0.3 years after starting antiretroviral therapy. The receptors stem from a woman aged 45-59 years with HIV.

The rearrangement uses TRBV7-8 and TRBJ2-3; 12 bases line up with TRBD2. The V and J ends lost 4 bases and 6 bases, in that order; junction bases with no gene match: 17. The CDR3 is 19 residues long. Germline V gives CDR1 SGHVS, CDR2 FQNEAQ. The DNA for the CDR3 is TGTGCCAGCAGCTCCTCCCCCCCCACTACTAGCGGGGGGTCGGATACGCAGTATTTT. This encodes CASSSSPPTTSGGSDTQYF.

The chain is built from TRBV18 and TRBJ2-3; tentatively, D is TRBD2 (6 bases). This CDR3 has 15 residues. Trimming left V 0 bases short and J 4 bases short, with 11 bases between. Germline CDR1 is KGHSH and CDR2 is LQKENI. In nucleotides, the CDR3 is TGTGCCAGCTCACCACCCGGAGGGTCGGCAGATACGCAGTATTTT. Residues: CASSPPGGSADTQYF.

This chain uses TRBV30 with TRBJ2-5, with 7 bases fitting TRBD1. The CDR3 is made up of 12 amino acids. Germline V lookup: CDR1 GTSNPN, CDR2 SVGIG (reference sequence). V gave up 5 bases and J gave up 3 bases; unmatched junction bases: 3. The DNA of the CDR3 is TGTGCCTGGCAGACAGGGAAAGAGACCCAGTACTTC. It translates to CAWQTGKETQYF.

V gene TRBV29-1 combines with J gene TRBJ2-7, with 9 bases lining up with TRBD1. This CDR3 comprises 11 residues. Trimming at V came to 3 bases and at J to 6 bases, leaving 0 bases not matched to a gene. Germline CDR1 reads SQVTM; CDR2 reads ANQGSEA. The CDR3: CSVETGGEQYV. CDR3 nucleotide sequence: TGCAGCGTTGAGACAGGGGGCGAGCAGTACGTC.

This clone was observed a handful of times. The CDR3 DNA reads as TGTGCCAGCAGCCCCCCCAGCGGAAACACCATATATTTT. Protein: CASSPPSGNTIYF. The V and J genes are TRBV9 and TRBJ1-3; D is unresolved. Trimming took 4 bases from V and 4 from J, leaving 9 bases between them. CDR1 is SGDLS, CDR2 YYNGEE, per germline. The CDR3 extends over 13 amino acids.

This clone was observed a handful of times. CDR3 in amino acids: CASSPRGVDYGYTF. The CDR3 DNA is TGTGCCAGCAGCCCCAGGGGTGTCGACTATGGCTACACCTTC. V is TRBV6-5 and J is TRBJ1-2; TRBD1 might be the D (6 bases). This CDR3 comprises 14 residues. Trimming stripped 6 bases from V and 3 bases from J, with 14 bases between. Germline CDR1 MNHEY, CDR2 SVGAGI.

The J gene is TRBJ2-5, the V gene TRBV5-1, with TRBD2 as a possible D gene (5 bases). This CDR3 is 13 amino acids long. V lost 4 bases and J lost 2, with 9 bases in between. Germline values: CDR1 SGHRS, CDR2 YFSETQ. In DNA form, the CDR3 reads TGCGCCAGCAGCACCCGGGAACAAGAGACCCAGTACTTC. It specifies CASSTREQETQYF.

The V and J genes are TRBV12-5 and TRBJ1-5; D remains ambiguous. V shed 0 bases and J shed 4 bases, with 13 bases lying between them. CDR3 size: 16 residues. Per the germline V gene, CDR1 is LGHNT and CDR2 is FRNRAP. CDR3 in DNA: TGTGCTAGTGGTTTGGTTGACCCCCCTCGGAATCAGCCCCAGCATTTT. Amino acid sequence: CASGLVDPPRNQPQHF.

The gene calls are TRBV10-2 and TRBJ1-2; the match to TRBD1 covers 7 bases. The CDR3 covers 13 residues. The germline gives CDR1 WSHSY, CDR2 SAAADI. V shed 6 bases and J 5 bases; nucleotides not matched to a gene: 6. CDR3 protein: CASSGQDPYGYTF. Here the CDR3 DNA reads TGCGCCAGCAGCGGACAGGACCCTTATGGCTACACCTTC.

This chain links TRBV6-5 with TRBJ2-1, with D unclear. The V end lost 2 bases, the J end lost 7 bases, and 12 bases lay between the germline ends. This CDR3 has 14 amino acids. Germline loops: CDR1 MNHEY, CDR2 SVGAGI. CDR3 residues: CASSYVGSRNEQFF. The CDR3 DNA follows: TGTGCCAGCAGTTACGTGGGATCTAGGAATGAGCAGTTCTTC.

This rearrangement joins TRBV6-5 to TRBJ2-1, with 9 bases aligning to TRBD2. CDR3 length: 15 amino acids. Losses at the gene ends were 5 bases for V and 2 bases for J; bases not matched to a gene: 4. Germline lookup yields CDR1 MNHEY and CDR2 SVGAGI. The chain's CDR3 is CASSRAGGPYNEQFF. CDR3 sequence (DNA): TGTGCCAGCAGTCGAGCGGGGGGCCCCTACAATGAGCAGTTCTTC.

The rearrangement uses TRBV9 and TRBJ2-3, with unresolved D. The CDR3 contains 16 residues. Trimming removed 0 bases at V and 6 bases at J, with 17 bases between. The germline CDR1 and CDR2 sequences are SGDLS and YYNGEE. CDR3 nucleotide sequence: TGTGCCAGCAGCGTAGAAGGGTCGCCGATTGGGGATACGCAGTATTTT. This codes for CASSVEGSPIGDTQYF.

V and J are TRBV5-4 and TRBJ1-1; possibly TRBD1 for D (5 bases). Germline V lookup: CDR1 SGHNT, CDR2 YYREEE (reference sequence). Trimming stripped 4 bases from V and 5 bases from J, with 15 bases between. This CDR3 comprises 14 residues. The CDR3 here is CASSGRVGETEAFF. CDR3 DNA: TGTGCCAGCAGCGGCAGGGTCGGAGAGACTGAAGCTTTCTTT.

The chain has TRBV19 and TRBJ1-2; unclear D gene. Germline CDR1 is LNHDA and CDR2 is SQIVND (reference sequence). The V end lost 0 bases, the J end lost 4 bases, and 6 bases lay between the germline ends. The CDR3 is 13 amino acids. CDR3 nucleotides: TGTGCCAGTAGTATAGACAGGTCCTATGGCTACACCTTC. It codes for CASSIDRSYGYTF.

CDR3 bases: TGTGCCAGCAACTGGTTCTACACAGATACGCAGTATTTT. This encodes CASNWFYTDTQYF. The chain uses TRBV6-5 and TRBJ2-3; the D is unclear. Germline V lookup: CDR1 MNHEY, CDR2 SVGAGI. The CDR3 has 13 residues. Deletions cut 7 bases from V and 2 bases from J, with 10 bases between.

This rearrangement joins TRBV30 to TRBJ2-3; D call uncertain. This CDR3 is built from 18 residues. Per germline, CDR1 GTSNPN and CDR2 SVGIG (reference sequence). V was pared by 2 bases and J by 0 bases, with 21 bases between. CDR3 coding DNA: TGTGCCTGGAGTCCTCGACTCTCAAAAGTCCCTAGCACAGATACGCAGTATTTT. This codes for CAWSPRLSKVPSTDTQYF.

The chain links TRBV5-1 to TRBJ2-2, with D possibly TRBD2 on 7 matching bases. The CDR3 length is 16 residues. Between the trimmed V and J ends, which lost 1 base and 2 bases, there was a span of 12 bases. Per germline, CDR1 SGHRS and CDR2 YFSETQ. The CDR3 nucleotides read TGCGCCAGCAGCTTGAACGGGGGGCAAAACACCGGGGAGCTGTTTTTT. Its protein product is CASSLNGGQNTGELFF. Using reference TRBV5-1 and TRBJ2-2 for the parts outside the CDR3, the full variable domain is KAGVTQTPRYLIKTRGQQVTLSCSPISGHRSVSWYQQTPGQGLQFLFEYFSETQRNKGNFPGRFSGRQFSNSRSEMNVSTLELGDSALYLCASSLNGGQNTGELFFGEGSRLTVL.

This clone occurred a few times. The chain joins TRBV6-1 to TRBJ2-7, with no clear D. V dropped 2 bases and J dropped 11 bases, with 10 bases sitting between them. CDR1 and CDR2 from the germline V gene are MNHNS and SASEGT. The CDR3 consists of 11 residues. DNA of the CDR3: TGTGCCAGCAGTGAATGGAGTTATGAGTACTTC. It encodes CASSEWSYEYF.

The chain recombines TRBV6-5 with TRBJ2-1, with 9 bases that match TRBD1. The trim removed 4 bases at V and 3 bases at J, leaving 4 bases unmatched. Germline V lookup: CDR1 MNHEY, CDR2 SVGAGI. CDR3 size: 15 residues. The chain's CDR3 is CASSWGTGSYNEQFF. The CDR3 nucleotides read TGTGCCAGCAGTTGGGGGACAGGGAGCTACAATGAGCAGTTCTTC.

This chain links TRBV7-8 with TRBJ1-5; TRBD1 is a possible D gene (5 bases). This CDR3 has 13 residues. CDR1 and CDR2 from the germline V gene are SGHVS and FQNEAQ. V was shortened by 5 bases and J by 7 bases, with 12 bases between the two germline ends. The CDR3 reads CASSPGTVQPQHF. The CDR3 DNA reads as TGTGCCAGCAGCCCCGGGACGGTGCAGCCCCAGCATTTT. The whole variable domain, filled in from reference TRBV7-8 and TRBJ1-5, reads GAGVSQSPRYKVAKRGQDVALRCDPISGHVSLFWYQQALGQGPEFLTYFQNEAQLDKSGLPSDRFFAERPEGSVSTLKIQRTQQEDSAVYLCASSPGTVQPQHFGDGTRLSIL.

The genes are TRBV5-1 and TRBJ1-5; tentative D call: TRBD1 (5 bases). This CDR3 is built from 15 residues. V lost 0 bases and J lost 2, with 9 bases in between. The V gene's germline CDR1 is SGHRS and CDR2 YFSETQ. CDR3 in amino acids: CASSLEGVGNQPQHF. As DNA, the CDR3 is TGCGCCAGCAGCTTGGAAGGGGTTGGCAATCAGCCCCAGCATTTT. Full variable domain (remainder filled in from reference TRBV5-1 and TRBJ1-5): KAGVTQTPRYLIKTRGQQVTLSCSPISGHRSVSWYQQTPGQGLQFLFEYFSETQRNKGNFPGRFSGRQFSNSRSEMNVSTLELGDSALYLCASSLEGVGNQPQHFGDGTRLSIL.

The chain links TRBV6-5 to TRBJ1-2; 9 nucleotides align to TRBD1. The germline V gene has CDR1 MNHEY and CDR2 SVGAGI. CDR3 size: 15 residues. Losses at the gene ends were 3 bases for V and 5 bases for J; bases not matched to a gene: 7. CDR3 protein: CASSYSSGTGYGYTF. The CDR3 bases are TGTGCCAGCAGTTATTCTTCAGGGACAGGGTATGGCTACACCTTC.

The rearrangement joins TRBV7-8 to TRBJ2-3; the D call may be TRBD1 or TRBD2 (6 bases each). The CDR3 is made up of 16 amino acids. CDR1 and CDR2 from the germline V gene are SGHVS and FQNEAQ. V was shortened by 4 bases and J by 2 bases, with 16 bases between the two germline ends. In nucleotides, the CDR3 is TGTGCCAGCAGCTGGATCGAAGGGGGGCCCACAGATACGCAGTATTTT. Translating it yields CASSWIEGGPTDTQYF.